The text below deals with one T cell receptor beta chain. The antigen remains undetermined. A much larger clone lies one base from this, so it may be a read error. In germline, CDR1 is SGHAT, CDR2 FQNNGV. The CDR3 has 16 residues. Preparation of the TCRbeta library used unique molecular identifiers. TCRdb reprocessed the PCR reads via MiXCR and lists one record per CDR3 protein. The table records fewer than 250,000 distinct CDR3 sequences, approximately 17% of them present only once. This sample is drawn from a study of T-cell reconstitution after alpha-beta-depleted transplantation in children. Findings and caveats of the study: At day 60, the high TCRbeta diversity found in some patients originated from recipient T cells and thymic progenitors that had survived. Fresh T-cell production supplied most of the T-cell counts and diversity seen one year after transplant.

This specimen was PBMCs, mostly from graft donor cells, taken 360 days after TCRalphabeta/CD19-depleted stem cell transplant. The source is a male patient aged 2 to 10 who had a stem cell transplant for acute lymphoblastic leukemia, so the T cells may come from the graft donor. This chain joins TRBV11-2 and TRBJ2-1; 11 positions match TRBD2. CDR3 sequence (DNA): TGTGTCAGCAGCTTCTTAGCGGGAGGGGACTACAATGAGCAGTTCTTC. Its protein is CVSSFLAGGDYNEQFF. Variable domain in full (rest from reference TRBV11-2 and TRBJ2-1): EAGVAQSPRYKIIEKRQSVAFWCNPISGHATLYWYQQILGQGPKLLIQFQNNGVVDDSQLPKDRFSAERLKGVDSTLKIQPAKLEDSAVYLCVSSFLAGGDYNEQFFGPGTRLTVL.